The 12 T cell receptor beta chains below come from one sample, sequenced in a study of sequential checkpoint blockade in melanoma. Generated by immunoSEQ multiplex PCR, the TCRdb table keeps only in-frame clones and is missing some. Among about 13,000 clones listed, approximately 79% were seen once. Specified treatment: randomized to nivolumab then ipilimumab (arm A) or the reverse (arm B). The source was CD8+ T cells sorted from blood (inferred from file names), collected from a patient given nivolumab and ipilimumab in sequence. The receptor source for this set is a human patient with melanoma. Some clones in this sample may be carry-over from other donors' samples.

The V call is TRBV19, the J call TRBJ2-1, with D uncertain. This CDR3 has 15 amino acids. CDR1 is LNHDA, CDR2 SQIVND, per germline (reference sequence). The V end lost 2 bases, the J end lost 3 bases, and 11 bases lay between the germline ends. In DNA form, the CDR3 reads TGTGCCAGTAGTATACTTGCGAAAAGCTACAATGAGCAGTTCTTC. It specifies CASSILAKSYNEQFF.

The chain recombines TRBV19 with TRBJ1-5; weak D call: TRBD1 (6 bases). The CDR3 contains 13 residues. V lost 1 base and J 7 bases, leaving 8 bases between the germline ends. Germline V CDR1 and CDR2: LNHDA, SQIVND (reference sequence). The CDR3 bases are TGTGCCAGTAGTATAGTAAGGGGGCAGCCCCAGCATTTT. Its protein is CASSIVRGQPQHF.

This chain joins TRBV12-2 and TRBJ1-2. TRBV12-2 is deemed a pseudogene. The CDR3 covers 14 residues. In DNA form, the CDR3 reads TGTGCAAGTCGCTTAGCGCAGAGGGTCTGGGGCTACACCTTC. Translating it yields CASRLAQRVWGYTF.

This chain uses TRBV25-1 with TRBJ2-2; 10 bases align to TRBD1. In germline, CDR1 is MGHDK, CDR2 SYGVNS. The CDR3 consists of 14 residues. J lost 3 bases, V lost 7 bases, and 2 bases had no gene match. The CDR3: CASTGTGDTGELFF. The CDR3 DNA follows: TGTGCCAGCACCGGGACAGGGGACACCGGGGAGCTGTTTTTT.

This sequence joins TRBV30 and TRBJ2-1; D remains ambiguous. The V gene's germline CDR1 is GTSNPN and CDR2 SVGIG (reference sequence). CDR3 length: 12 residues. Trimming removed 4 bases at V and 1 base at J, with 5 bases between. CDR3: CAWKQSYNEQFF. Here the CDR3 DNA reads TGTGCCTGGAAACAGTCCTACAATGAGCAGTTCTTC.

This chain links TRBV30 with TRBJ1-6, with a tentative D call TRBD1 (6 bases). V was trimmed by 2 bases and J by 9 bases, leaving 11 bases between them. CDR1 is GTSNPN and CDR2 is SVGIG in the germline V gene (reference sequence). The CDR3 is 13 amino acids. CDR3 sequence (DNA): TGTGCCTGGAGTAGCACAGGGAGTTCACCCCTCCACTTT. It is translated as CAWSSTGSSPLHF.

The CDR3 DNA reads TGTGCCAGCAGCCTAGGGGGAGATGGCAATCAGCCCCAGCATTTT. Its protein is CASSLGGDGNQPQHF. The chain uses TRBV6-5 and TRBJ1-5; tentative D call: TRBD1 (6 bases). Per germline, CDR1 MNHEY and CDR2 SVGAGI. V was cut by 6 bases and J by 2 bases, with 14 bases left in between. This CDR3 has 15 amino acids.

This clone was seen a handful of times. The rearrangement links TRBV19 to TRBJ1-3, with D maybe TRBD1 (6 bases). Between the trimmed V and J ends, which lost 6 bases and 0 bases, there was a span of 15 bases. The CDR3 consists of 16 residues. Germline CDR1 and CDR2: LNHDA and SQIVND (reference sequence). The CDR3 is CASRGAATDSGNTIYF. The CDR3 coding sequence is TGTGCCAGTAGGGGGGCGGCGACTGACTCTGGAAACACCATATATTTT.

In its sample, this clone was seen once. The J gene is TRBJ2-2, the V gene TRBV7-9; 9 bases are shared with TRBD2. The CDR3 length is 18 residues. Germline assignment: CDR1 SEHNR and CDR2 FQNEAQ (reference sequence). Trimming took 5 bases from V and 7 from J; bases not matched to a gene: 17. In nucleotides, the CDR3 is TGTGCCAGCAGCCAAGAGATTGAGTCTAGCGGGGTAGTCGGGGAGCTGTTTTTT. Protein: CASSQEIESSGVVGELFF.

The chain recombines TRBV7-9 with TRBJ1-1; unclear D gene. Per germline, CDR1 SEHNR and CDR2 FQNEAQ (reference sequence). The CDR3 runs 17 residues. V lost 0 bases and J 2 bases, leaving 16 bases between the germline ends. The CDR3 is CASSLAGKVAANTEAFF. CDR3 nucleotides: TGTGCCAGCAGCTTAGCCGGGAAGGTGGCAGCTAACACTGAAGCTTTCTTT.

This CDR3 is CASSKDRGRETQYF. For the CDR3, the DNA is TGCGCCAGCAGCAAGGACAGGGGCCGAGAGACCCAGTACTTC. This chain links TRBV4-3 with TRBJ2-5; 9 bases are shared with TRBD1. The germline CDR1 and CDR2 sequences are LGHNA and YSLEER. This CDR3 spans 14 amino acids. Losses at the gene ends were 5 bases for V and 4 bases for J; bases not matched to a gene: 5.

This clone came up once. The V and J genes are TRBV7-9 and TRBJ2-7; 8 nucleotides align to TRBD1. CDR1 is SEHNR, CDR2 FQNEAQ, per germline (reference sequence). V dropped 4 bases and J dropped 6; count of bases not matched to a gene: 11. This CDR3 has 15 residues. The CDR3 sequence is CASSSTGTGFREQYF. Written as DNA, the CDR3 is TGTGCCAGCAGCTCTACCGGGACAGGCTTCCGCGAGCAGTACTTC.